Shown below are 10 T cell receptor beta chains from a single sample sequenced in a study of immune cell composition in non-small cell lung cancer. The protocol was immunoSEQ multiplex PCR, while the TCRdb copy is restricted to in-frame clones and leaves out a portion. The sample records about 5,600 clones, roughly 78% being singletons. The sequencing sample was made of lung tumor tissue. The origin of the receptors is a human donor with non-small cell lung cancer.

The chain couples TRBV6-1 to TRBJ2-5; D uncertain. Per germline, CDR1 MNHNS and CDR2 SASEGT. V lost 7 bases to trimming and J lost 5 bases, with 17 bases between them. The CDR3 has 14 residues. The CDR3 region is CASTRQPQAETQYF. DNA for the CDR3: TGTGCCAGCACGCGGCAACCCCAAGCGGAGACCCAGTACTTC.

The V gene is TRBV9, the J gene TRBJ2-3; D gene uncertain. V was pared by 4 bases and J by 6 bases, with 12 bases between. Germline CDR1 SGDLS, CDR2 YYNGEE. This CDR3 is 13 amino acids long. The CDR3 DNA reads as TGTGCCAGCAGCCTGAGGCAGACGGATACGCAGTATTTT. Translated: CASSLRQTDTQYF.

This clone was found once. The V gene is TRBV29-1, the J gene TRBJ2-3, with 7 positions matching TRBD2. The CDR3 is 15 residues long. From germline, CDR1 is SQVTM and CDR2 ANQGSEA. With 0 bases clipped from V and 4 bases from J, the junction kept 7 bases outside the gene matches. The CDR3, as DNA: TGCAGCGTTGAAGAAGGGACGGGGAGGGCAGATACGCAGTATTTT. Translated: CSVEEGTGRADTQYF.

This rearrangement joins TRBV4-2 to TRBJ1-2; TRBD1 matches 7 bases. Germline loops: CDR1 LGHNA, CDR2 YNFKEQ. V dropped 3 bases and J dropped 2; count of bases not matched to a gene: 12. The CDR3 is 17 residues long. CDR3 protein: CASSQPDRPESNYGYTF. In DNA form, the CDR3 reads TGTGCCAGCAGCCAGCCGGACAGGCCTGAATCAAACTATGGCTACACCTTC.

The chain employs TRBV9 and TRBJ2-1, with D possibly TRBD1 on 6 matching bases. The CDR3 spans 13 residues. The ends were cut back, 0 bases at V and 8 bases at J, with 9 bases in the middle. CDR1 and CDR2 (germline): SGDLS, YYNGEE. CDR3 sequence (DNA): TGTGCCAGCAGCGTAGGCCCAGGGGATGAGCAGTTCTTC. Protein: CASSVGPGDEQFF.

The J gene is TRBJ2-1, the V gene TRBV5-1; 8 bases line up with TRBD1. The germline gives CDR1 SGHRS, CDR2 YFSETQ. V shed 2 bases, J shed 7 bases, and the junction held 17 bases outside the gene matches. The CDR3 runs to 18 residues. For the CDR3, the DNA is TGCGCCAGCAGCTTAAACCGACAGGGGCGCGATTACGTTAATGAGCAGTTCTTC. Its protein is CASSLNRQGRDYVNEQFF.

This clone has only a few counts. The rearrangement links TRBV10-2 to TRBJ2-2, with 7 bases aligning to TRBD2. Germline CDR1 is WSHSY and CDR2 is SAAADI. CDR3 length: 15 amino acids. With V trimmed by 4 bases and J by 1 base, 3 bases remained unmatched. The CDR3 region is CASSGERENTGELFF. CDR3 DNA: TGCGCCAGCAGTGGTGAGCGGGAGAACACCGGGGAGCTGTTTTTT.

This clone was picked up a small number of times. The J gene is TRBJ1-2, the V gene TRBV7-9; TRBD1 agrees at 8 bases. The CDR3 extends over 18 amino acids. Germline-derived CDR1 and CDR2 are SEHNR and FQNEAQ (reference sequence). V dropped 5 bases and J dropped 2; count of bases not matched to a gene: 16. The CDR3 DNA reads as TGTGCCAGCAGCCTAACTCACCTCGGACAGGGAAACAACTATGGCTACACCTTC. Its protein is CASSLTHLGQGNNYGYTF.

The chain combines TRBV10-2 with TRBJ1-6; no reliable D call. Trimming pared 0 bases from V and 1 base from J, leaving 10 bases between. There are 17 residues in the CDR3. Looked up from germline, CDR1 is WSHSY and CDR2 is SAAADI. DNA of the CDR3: TGCGCCAGCAGTGAGTCCATAGAGGGATCCTATAATTCACCCCTCCACTTT. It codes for CASSESIEGSYNSPLHF.

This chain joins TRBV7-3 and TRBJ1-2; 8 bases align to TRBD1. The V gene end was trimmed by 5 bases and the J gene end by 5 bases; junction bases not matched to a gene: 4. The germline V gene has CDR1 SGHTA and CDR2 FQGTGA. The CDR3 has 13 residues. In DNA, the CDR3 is TGTGCCAGCAGCGGGACAGGAGATTATGGCTACACCTTC. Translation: CASSGTGDYGYTF.